The rows below give T cell receptor beta chains drawn from one sample of a study of T cell repertoires in cytomegalovirus infection. Using its own MiXCR run on the reads, TCRdb lists one record per CDR3 protein. In the table there are roughly 500,000 distinct CDR3 sequences, roughly a third of which are singletons. No antigen is known for these receptors. The source was cultured PBMCs, collected from culture after CMV antigen stimulation. The origin of the receptors is a human donor in good health (CMV status not recorded). Some clones in this sample may be carry-over from other donors' samples. The CDR3 runs from the conserved cysteine through the conserved F or W. The order of the fields is CDR3 length, D gene, J gene, clone size, V gene, CDR3 DNA, CDR3 protein. A D gene is named only where the DNA matches it firmly. Not all rows give a size; the values are once, few, many and, for expanded clones, a class.

len: 13
d_gene: .
j_gene: TRBJ1-5
abundance: .
v_gene: TRBV4-3
CDR3nt: TGCGCCAGCAGCAAAGGGCTAACCGAGCCCCAGCATTTT
CDR3aa: CASSKGLTEPQHF

len: 16
d_gene: .
j_gene: TRBJ1-5
abundance: few
v_gene: TRBV27
CDR3nt: TGTGCCAGCAGTTTCGGACCCAGCCCTAGCAATCAGCCCCAGCATTTT
CDR3aa: CASSFGPSPSNQPQHF

len: 17
d_gene: .
j_gene: TRBJ2-3
abundance: few
v_gene: TRBV7-3
CDR3nt: TGTGCCAGCAGTAGCAAGGGAACGGGGCCGAACACAGATACGCAGTATTTT
CDR3aa: CASSSKGTGPNTDTQYF

len: 14
d_gene: .
j_gene: TRBJ1-1
abundance: once
v_gene: TRBV29-1
CDR3nt: TGCAGCGCCCATCTTCTACAGGTAAACACTGAAGCTTTCTTT
CDR3aa: CSAHLLQVNTEAFF

len: 15
d_gene: TRBD1
j_gene: TRBJ1-5
abundance: .
v_gene: TRBV7-3
CDR3nt: TGTGCCAGCAGCTGGGGACAGCATGACAATCAGCCCCAGCATTTT
CDR3aa: CASSWGQHDNQPQHF

len: 13
d_gene: .
j_gene: TRBJ1-5
abundance: many
v_gene: TRBV7-2
CDR3nt: TGTGCCAGCGCTATCAGGGGCAATCAGCCCCAGCATTTT
CDR3aa: CASAIRGNQPQHF

len: 15
d_gene: .
j_gene: TRBJ2-3
abundance: .
v_gene: TRBV28
CDR3nt: TGTGCCAGCACTCCCGGAGGGGGGACTCCAGATACGCAGTATTTT
CDR3aa: CASTPGGGTPDTQYF

len: 16
d_gene: TRBD1
j_gene: TRBJ1-1
abundance: .
v_gene: TRBV6-2/TRBV6-3
CDR3nt: TGTGCCAGCAGTTTTCCGACAGGGGGGGTGAACACTGAAGCTTTCTTT
CDR3aa: CASSFPTGGVNTEAFF

len: 15
d_gene: TRBD2
j_gene: TRBJ2-1
abundance: few
v_gene: TRBV12-3/TRBV12-4
CDR3nt: TGTGCCAGCAGTCTCGCGGGAGGGAGAGCCAATGAGCAGTTCTTC
CDR3aa: CASSLAGGRANEQFF

len: 11
d_gene: .
j_gene: TRBJ2-2
abundance: .
v_gene: TRBV6-4
CDR3nt: TGTGCCAGCAGTGACTCAGGGGAGCTGTTTTTT
CDR3aa: CASSDSGELFF

len: 16
d_gene: TRBD2
j_gene: TRBJ2-5
abundance: few
v_gene: TRBV7-2
CDR3nt: TGTGCCAGCAGCTTAAGGGGTAGCGGGACCCAAGAGACCCAGTACTTC
CDR3aa: CASSLRGSGTQETQYF

len: 15
d_gene: TRBD2
j_gene: TRBJ2-3
abundance: many
v_gene: TRBV7-2
CDR3nt: TGTGCCAGCAGCTCGGGACTAGCGGTCACAGATACGCAGTATTTT
CDR3aa: CASSSGLAVTDTQYF

len: 19
d_gene: .
j_gene: TRBJ2-1
abundance: many
v_gene: TRBV7-6
CDR3nt: TGTGCCAGCATCCTAAAAAGGGCTAGCGCAAACTCACGGGGCAATGAGCAGTTCTTC
CDR3aa: CASILKRASANSRGNEQFF

len: 15
d_gene: .
j_gene: TRBJ1-2
abundance: once
v_gene: TRBV4-1
CDR3nt: TGCGCCAGCAGCCAAGGAACAGCTGCTAACTATGGCTACACCTTC
CDR3aa: CASSQGTAANYGYTF

len: 15
d_gene: .
j_gene: TRBJ2-3
abundance: .
v_gene: TRBV4-1
CDR3nt: TGCGCCAGCAGCCACCCAGCCCTGGGCACAGATACGCAGTATTTT
CDR3aa: CASSHPALGTDTQYF

len: 14
d_gene: .
j_gene: TRBJ2-2
abundance: few
v_gene: TRBV7-3
CDR3nt: TGTGCCAGCAGCCCGATAGGGAACACCGGGGAGCTGTTTTTT
CDR3aa: CASSPIGNTGELFF

len: 13
d_gene: .
j_gene: TRBJ1-3
abundance: once
v_gene: TRBV19
CDR3nt: TGTGCCAGTGGCCAGAGCGTCGGAAACACCATATATTTT
CDR3aa: CASGQSVGNTIYF

len: 16
d_gene: .
j_gene: TRBJ1-1
abundance: many
v_gene: TRBV7-2
CDR3nt: TGTGCCAGCAGCTTAGTCAGCCGTCTTGGGAACACTGAAGCTTTCTTT
CDR3aa: CASSLVSRLGNTEAFF

len: 16
d_gene: .
j_gene: TRBJ2-1
abundance: many
v_gene: TRBV7-8
CDR3nt: TGTGCCAGCAGCCCTGGAGGGCAGGCGTCCTACAATGAGCAGTTCTTC
CDR3aa: CASSPGGQASYNEQFF

len: 12
d_gene: .
j_gene: TRBJ1-2
abundance: .
v_gene: TRBV20-1
CDR3nt: TGCAGTGCTAGAAATCGCCCCGGTGGCTACACCTTC
CDR3aa: CSARNRPGGYTF

len: 13
d_gene: .
j_gene: TRBJ2-3
abundance: .
v_gene: TRBV20-1
CDR3nt: TGCAGTGCCACGGACACTAGCACAGATACGCAGTATTTT
CDR3aa: CSATDTSTDTQYF

len: 16
d_gene: .
j_gene: TRBJ2-6
abundance: .
v_gene: TRBV6-2/TRBV6-3
CDR3nt: TGTGCCAGCAGTCAAGAAGCCGTGTCTGGGGCCAACGTCCTGACTTTC
CDR3aa: CASSQEAVSGANVLTF

len: 13
d_gene: .
j_gene: TRBJ2-1
abundance: many
v_gene: TRBV5-4
CDR3nt: TGTGCCAGCAGCTTAGCAGGCGGCAATGAGCAGTTCTTC
CDR3aa: CASSLAGGNEQFF

len: 15
d_gene: .
j_gene: TRBJ2-2
abundance: .
v_gene: TRBV7-2
CDR3nt: TGTGCCAGCAGCTTTACAGTATCGAACACCGGGGAGCTGTTTTTT
CDR3aa: CASSFTVSNTGELFF

len: 13
d_gene: .
j_gene: TRBJ2-3
abundance: .
v_gene: TRBV6-5
CDR3nt: TGTGCCAGCAGTTACTCTTTGGGACTGCCGCAGTATTTT
CDR3aa: CASSYSLGLPQYF

len: 13
d_gene: .
j_gene: TRBJ1-5
abundance: few
v_gene: TRBV6-6
CDR3nt: TGTGCCAGCAGTTACGAACAGCCAACCCCCCAGCATTTT
CDR3aa: CASSYEQPTPQHF

len: 13
d_gene: .
j_gene: TRBJ1-2
abundance: .
v_gene: TRBV12-3/TRBV12-4
CDR3nt: TGTGCCAGCAGTTCAACGGCGGGGGGTGGCTACACCTTC
CDR3aa: CASSSTAGGGYTF